Following are 19 T cell receptor beta chains from one sample sequenced in a study of technical replicates of blood from a few donors. Method: immunoSEQ multiplex PCR; TCRdb's copy keeps in-frame clones and lacks some. The repertoire holds 75,000 to 90,000 clones, with around 94% as singletons. The sample was T cells isolated from PBMCs. These TCRs come from a human donor in good health.

V usage is TRBV7-6 and J usage is TRBJ2-1; TRBD1 agrees at 7 bases. The CDR3 is 20 residues long. Germline V lookup: CDR1 SGHVS, CDR2 FNYEAQ. With 0 bases clipped from V and 6 bases from J, the junction kept 20 bases outside the gene matches. Here the CDR3 reads CASSLASFASRQGVSNEQFF. As DNA, the CDR3 is TGTGCCAGCAGCTTAGCCTCTTTTGCTTCCAGACAGGGAGTAAGCAATGAGCAGTTCTTC.

This rearrangement joins TRBV7-8 to TRBJ1-2; the D gene is possibly TRBD1 (6 bases). CDR1 and CDR2 (germline): SGHVS, FQNEAQ. CDR3 length: 18 amino acids. V lost 7 bases to trimming and J lost 0 bases, with 24 bases between them. CDR3 sequence reads: CASTFTFATGRPNYGYTF. The CDR3 DNA reads as TGTGCCAGCACTTTCACCTTTGCTACAGGGCGACCTAACTATGGCTACACCTTC.

This chain connects TRBV5-4 to TRBJ1-2; a weak D match, TRBD1 (6 bases). CDR1 is SGHNT, CDR2 YYREEE, per germline (reference sequence). Trimming cost V 6 bases and J 4 bases, with 19 bases left between them. CDR3 size: 15 residues. In nucleotides, the CDR3 is TGTGCCAGCACCACCGAGTGGGGGGGGGCCTATGGCTACACCTTC. This encodes CASTTEWGGAYGYTF.

The chain recombines TRBV4-1 with TRBJ2-3, with 9 bases lining up with TRBD2. The V gene end was trimmed by 2 bases and the J gene end by 1 base; junction bases not matched to a gene: 4. The CDR3 runs to 16 residues. Germline assignment: CDR1 MGHRA and CDR2 YSYEKL. CDR3 in amino acids: CASSQIWTSGTDTQYF. In DNA form, the CDR3 reads TGCGCCAGCAGCCAAATTTGGACTAGCGGCACAGATACGCAGTATTTT.

This chain connects TRBV27 to TRBJ1-5; 9 bases align to TRBD1. Trimming at V came to 5 bases and at J to 3 bases, leaving 8 bases not matched to a gene. Germline V gene lookup returns CDR1 MNHEY and CDR2 SMNVEV (reference sequence). The CDR3 covers 16 residues. In DNA, the CDR3 is TGTGCCAGCAGTAGAGACCGGGACAGGGACAATCAGCCCCAGCATTTT. Its protein is CASSRDRDRDNQPQHF.

The table lists this clone with a count of one. The chain has TRBV6-1 and TRBJ2-7; D is unclear. The CDR3 has 14 amino acids. V lost 4 bases and J lost 4, with 14 bases in between. CDR1 is MNHNS, CDR2 SASEGT, per germline. The CDR3 spells CASSVGLDGYEQYF. CDR3 nucleotide sequence: TGTGCCAGCAGTGTAGGTCTAGATGGGTACGAGCAGTACTTC.

The J gene is TRBJ1-2, the V gene TRBV7-9, with TRBD1 identical over 7 bases. V lost 2 bases and J lost 5; bases outside the gene matches: 8. The length of the CDR3 is 15 residues. Germline V gene sequence: CDR1 SEHNR, CDR2 FQNEAQ (reference sequence). The CDR3 DNA reads as TGTGCCAGCAGCTTAACCAGGACAGGAGAGTATGGCTACACCTTC. Its translation: CASSLTRTGEYGYTF.

This chain joins TRBV7-9 and TRBJ2-7, with 8 bases aligning to TRBD2. Germline V gives CDR1 SEHNR, CDR2 FQNEAQ (reference sequence). The CDR3 is 15 residues long. Trimming at V came to 5 bases and at J to 2 bases, leaving 8 bases not matched to a gene. The CDR3, as DNA: TGTGCCAGCAGCCCGAAAGCGGGAGCTACCTACGAGCAGTACTTC. Protein: CASSPKAGATYEQYF.

V usage is TRBV5-8 and J usage is TRBJ1-4; maybe TRBD1 (5 bases). Trimming shortened V by 4 bases and J by 8 bases, and 18 bases separated the two germline ends. Per the germline V gene, CDR1 is SGHTS and CDR2 is YDEGEE. The CDR3 runs to 15 residues. The chain's CDR3 is CASSMRGFFGEKLFF. In nucleotides, the CDR3 is TGTGCCAGCAGCATGCGGGGCTTCTTCGGGGAAAAACTGTTTTTT.

J is TRBJ2-7 and V is TRBV18; D gene ambiguous. Trimming removed 4 bases from V and 0 bases from J, with 16 bases in between. The CDR3 runs 16 residues. From germline, CDR1 is KGHSH and CDR2 LQKENI. The CDR3 sequence is CASSLTVGRSSYEQYF. CDR3 coding DNA: TGTGCCAGCTCACTGACCGTCGGAAGGAGCTCCTACGAGCAGTACTTC.

This rearrangement joins TRBV11-2 to TRBJ2-7; D is uncertain. This CDR3 has 15 residues. The V end was cut by 2 bases, the J end by 7 bases, with 18 bases between. Germline CDR1 reads SGHAT; CDR2 reads FQNNGV. CDR3 sequence (DNA): TGTGCCAGCAGCTTAATGGCATCGGGTAGGAGAGAGCAGTACTTC. Protein sequence: CASSLMASGRREQYF.

This clone appeared a single time. V and J are TRBV28 and TRBJ2-7, with D perhaps matching TRBD1 (6 bases). This CDR3 has 14 residues. The V gene lost 6 bases and the J gene lost 4 bases, with 16 bases spanning the gap. Germline CDR1 reads MDHEN; CDR2 reads SYDVKM. CDR3 DNA sequence: TGTGCCAGCAGCCCCCAGGGGCGCAGGTACGAGCAGTACTTC. It is translated as CASSPQGRRYEQYF.

The chain joins TRBV6-5 to TRBJ1-4, with D possibly TRBD1 on 5 matching bases. This CDR3 region has 16 residues. Germline CDR1 is MNHEY and CDR2 is SVGAGI. Trimming stripped 0 bases from V and 4 bases from J, with 12 bases between. CDR3 in amino acids: CASSYSMDTLNEKLFF. CDR3 sequence (DNA): TGTGCCAGCAGTTACTCGATGGACACTCTTAATGAAAAACTGTTTTTT.

The rearrangement joins TRBV2 to TRBJ2-7; no definite D call. From germline, CDR1 is SNHLY and CDR2 FYNNEI. V dropped 0 bases and J dropped 12 bases, with 9 bases sitting between them. The CDR3 length is 11 residues. The CDR3 coding sequence is TGTGCCAGCAGTGAAGCAACGGTACCGTACTTC. Encoded protein: CASSEATVPYF.

This chain connects TRBV5-4 to TRBJ2-3; TRBD2 might be the D (6 bases). CDR1 and CDR2 from the germline V gene are SGHNT and YYREEE (reference sequence). V gave up 7 bases and J gave up 2 bases, with 14 bases separating them. There are 14 residues in the CDR3. The DNA of the CDR3 is TGTGCCAGCTCCGATAGCGGTAACACAGATACGCAGTATTTT. Translating gives CASSDSGNTDTQYF.

The rearrangement links TRBV9 to TRBJ1-1; D is perhaps TRBD1 (5 bases). The CDR3 is 14 residues long. The ends were cut back, 6 bases at V and 2 bases at J, with 14 bases in the middle. Per the germline V gene, CDR1 is SGDLS and CDR2 is YYNGEE. The CDR3 spells CASTGGGVNTEAFF. The CDR3 region has the DNA TGTGCCAGCACGGGCGGGGGGGTTAACACTGAAGCTTTCTTT.

The chain has TRBV25-1 and TRBJ1-4; TRBD1 matches at 7 bases. Germline CDR1 is MGHDK and CDR2 is SYGVNS. CDR3 length: 15 residues. V lost 3 bases and J lost 3; bases outside the gene matches: 4. CDR3 loop: CASSERGQSNEKLFF. The CDR3 region has the DNA TGTGCCAGCAGTGAGAGGGGGCAGTCTAATGAAAAACTGTTTTTT.

The genes are TRBV5-1 and TRBJ2-1; D is possibly TRBD2 (5 bases). Germline lookup yields CDR1 SGHRS and CDR2 YFSETQ. V was clipped by 5 bases and J by 4 bases, with 16 bases between them. The CDR3 is made up of 15 amino acids. The CDR3 loop is CASRPLMTGYNEQFF. The CDR3 DNA is TGCGCCAGCAGGCCCTTGATGACGGGATACAATGAGCAGTTCTTC.

This chain uses TRBV5-1 with TRBJ2-5; weak D call: TRBD1 (6 bases). Germline V gene data show CDR1 as SGHRS and CDR2 as YFSETQ. CDR3 length equals 15 residues. With 4 bases removed from V and 2 bases from J, the gap between germline ends came to 15 bases. The CDR3 here is CASSPAGQQQETQYF. The CDR3 DNA reads TGCGCCAGCAGCCCAGCCGGACAGCAGCAAGAGACCCAGTACTTC. The full variable domain, completed using reference TRBV5-1 and TRBJ2-5, is KAGVTQTPRYLIKTRGQQVTLSCSPISGHRSVSWYQQTPGQGLQFLFEYFSETQRNKGNFPGRFSGRQFSNSRSEMNVSTLELGDSALYLCASSPAGQQQETQYFGPGTRLLVL.